A single sample gave rise to the 3 T cell receptor beta chains below, sequenced in a study of blood T cell repertoires in COVID-19. Sequencing used immunoSEQ multiplex PCR; TCRdb keeps in-frame clones, though not all of them. The repertoire holds about 100,000 clones, with around four fifths as singletons. Sequencing used peripheral blood. Receptor source: a man aged 50 to 60 with active or convalescent COVID-19.

This clone occurred once. The gene calls are TRBV27 and TRBJ1-3; tentatively, D is TRBD1 (6 bases). Trimming left V 6 bases short and J 4 bases short, with 19 bases between. This CDR3 has 16 amino acids. Germline V gene lookup returns CDR1 MNHEY and CDR2 SMNVEV (reference sequence). CDR3 DNA: TGTGCCAGCAGGCCGACCGGGACAACGAAGGGAAACACCATATATTTT. Amino acid sequence: CASRPTGTTKGNTIYF.

The J gene is TRBJ2-7, the V gene TRBV9; 8 bases agree with TRBD2. Germline CDR1 reads SGDLS; CDR2 reads YYNGEE. V lost 0 bases and J lost 6; bases outside the gene matches: 5. The CDR3 loop spans 14 amino acids. As DNA, the CDR3 is TGTGCCAGCAGCGTAGGGGGACTAGACGGCGAGCAGTACTTC. This gives the protein CASSVGGLDGEQYF.

Only a few counts were recorded for this clone. The chain has TRBV29-1 and TRBJ2-7; 9 nucleotides match TRBD1. V lost 4 bases and J lost 5; bases outside the gene matches: 9. This CDR3 has 14 amino acids. Germline values: CDR1 SQVTM, CDR2 ANQGSEA. The CDR3 DNA reads TGCAGCGTTGGTTCCGGGACAGGGATCCACGAGCAGTACTTC. As protein: CSVGSGTGIHEQYF.